The 29 T cell receptor beta chains in this list originate from one sample, sequenced in a study of OX40 agonist ivuxolimab in advanced cancers. The repertoire was sequenced with immunoSEQ multiplex PCR; TCRdb's copy has only in-frame clones and lacks some. The sample shows over 85,000 clones, approximately 89% of them seen only once. The material sequenced was CD4+ or CD8+ T cells sorted from blood, taken in a trial of the OX40 agonist ivuxolimab. All receptors come from an adult with an advanced solid tumor such as melanoma, head and neck, liver or kidney cancer.

The J gene is TRBJ2-3, the V gene TRBV19; D perhaps matches TRBD1 (5 bases). This CDR3 has 14 residues. Germline assignment: CDR1 LNHDA and CDR2 SQIVND (reference sequence). The germline V and J ends were trimmed by 4 bases and 1 base, with 9 bases remaining between them. The CDR3 reads CASSTGHGTDTQYF. For the CDR3, the DNA is TGTGCCAGTAGTACAGGGCATGGCACAGATACGCAGTATTTT. The full variable domain, rest sourced from reference TRBV19 and TRBJ2-3, is DGGITQSPKYLFRKEGQNVTLSCEQNLNHDAMYWYRQDPGQGLRLIYYSQIVNDFQKGDIAEGYSVSREKKESFPLTVTSAQKNPTAFYLCASSTGHGTDTQYFGPGTRLTVL.

The chain combines TRBV28 with TRBJ1-5; the match to TRBD1 covers 9 bases. Germline loops: CDR1 MDHEN, CDR2 SYDVKM. V trimming: 5 bases; J trimming: 4 bases; junction bases outside the gene matches: 9. CDR3 length equals 16 residues. The CDR3 loop reads CASSTSDRGWNQPQHF. The CDR3 DNA reads as TGTGCCAGCAGTACCTCAGACAGGGGGTGGAATCAGCCCCAGCATTTT.

This clone is a singleton in its sample. This rearrangement joins TRBV7-2 to TRBJ2-4; D gene ambiguous. Germline V gives CDR1 SGHTA, CDR2 FQGNSA. The CDR3 spans 13 residues. V lost 1 base and J 8 bases, leaving 9 bases between the germline ends. The DNA for the CDR3 is TGTGCCAGCAGCTTAGACCCGCAGGACATTCAGTACTTC. This codes for CASSLDPQDIQYF.

The chain links TRBV2 to TRBJ1-3; the D gene is possibly TRBD1 (5 bases). The CDR3 covers 14 residues. Germline CDR1 reads SNHLY; CDR2 reads FYNNEI. The ends were cut back, 2 bases at V and 0 bases at J, with 5 bases in the middle. The CDR3 spells CASSEQGSGNTIYF. The CDR3 nucleotides are TGTGCCAGCAGTGAACAGGGCTCTGGAAACACCATATATTTT.

This CDR3 is CASSRGPPLNSNQPQHF. CDR3 DNA: TGCGCCAGCAGCAGGGGCCCCCCCCTGAATAGCAATCAGCCCCAGCATTTT. This chain connects TRBV10-2 to TRBJ1-5, with D possibly TRBD1 on 6 matching bases. The CDR3 loop spans 17 amino acids. Trimming left V 6 bases short and J 0 bases short, with 18 bases between. Germline CDR1 WSHSY, CDR2 SAAADI.

The V call is TRBV19, the J call TRBJ1-1, with 9 bases that match TRBD1. The germline V gene has CDR1 LNHDA and CDR2 SQIVND (reference sequence). V lost 5 bases, J lost 8 bases, and 3 bases stayed unmatched. CDR3 length equals 12 residues. The CDR3 sequence: CASSPGQGEAFF. The CDR3 DNA follows: TGTGCCAGTAGTCCGGGACAGGGAGAAGCTTTCTTT.

The V gene is TRBV6-1, the J gene TRBJ1-2; D might be TRBD1 (5 bases). V was trimmed by 5 bases and J by 4 bases, leaving 11 bases between them. Germline assignment: CDR1 MNHNS and CDR2 SASEGT. This CDR3 contains 13 residues. The CDR3 spells CASSPEGLYGYTF. CDR3 DNA: TGTGCCAGCAGTCCGGAGGGGCTCTATGGCTACACCTTC.

This clone has a handful of counts. The V and J genes are TRBV4-2 and TRBJ1-1, with 9 nucleotides matching TRBD1. J gave up 9 bases and V 1 base, and 9 bases lay outside the gene matches. Germline assignment: CDR1 LGHNA and CDR2 YNFKEQ. This CDR3 is built from 15 residues. The CDR3 nucleotides read TGTGCCAGCAGCCAAGGTAGGACAGGGGTTCAAAAAGCTTTCTTT. As protein: CASSQGRTGVQKAFF.

This sequence joins TRBV2 and TRBJ1-5, with TRBD1 matching 7 bases. The V gene's germline CDR1 is SNHLY and CDR2 FYNNEI. CDR3 length equals 14 residues. V was clipped by 5 bases and J by 4 bases; unmatched bases: 5. CDR3 sequence: CASSRQGWNQPQHF. CDR3 nucleotides: TGTGCCAGCAGTCGACAGGGATGGAATCAGCCCCAGCATTTT.

The chain is built from TRBV13 and TRBJ2-7; D tentatively fits TRBD1 or TRBD2 (6 bases each). The V end lost 5 bases, the J end lost 5 bases, and 16 bases lay between the germline ends. Germline V lookup: CDR1 PRHDT, CDR2 FYEKMQ (reference sequence). The CDR3 spans 14 residues. The CDR3 reads CASSEGKGGHEQYF. The CDR3 DNA follows: TGTGCCAGCAGCGAGGGGAAGGGGGGTCACGAGCAGTACTTC.

As regards this clone: The sample contains more than one DNA sequence encoding this CDR3. The chain uses TRBV28 and TRBJ2-7; TRBD1 aligns across 10 bases. CDR1 is MDHEN and CDR2 is SYDVKM in the germline V gene. J was trimmed by 6 bases and V by 4 bases; bases with no gene match: 3. CDR3 length: 13 amino acids. This CDR3 is CASSSGQGGEQYF. Here the CDR3 DNA reads TGTGCCAGCAGTTCAGGACAGGGGGGCGAGCAGTACTTC.

V is TRBV7-3 and J is TRBJ2-2; D gene ambiguous. There are 16 residues in the CDR3. V was cut by 1 base and J by 2 bases, with 11 bases left in between. The germline V gene has CDR1 SGHTA and CDR2 FQGTGA. DNA of the CDR3: TGTGCCAGCAGCTTAAGCCGACACCTAAACACCGGGGAGCTGTTTTTT. As protein: CASSLSRHLNTGELFF.

The chain couples TRBV19 to TRBJ2-2; weak D call: TRBD1 (6 bases). Trimming cost V 5 bases and J 7 bases, with 14 bases left between them. This CDR3 region has 14 residues. Germline V lookup: CDR1 LNHDA, CDR2 SQIVND (reference sequence). DNA of the CDR3: TGTGCCAGTAGTCTGGGCAGGGGCGGCGGGGAGCTGTTTTTT. Protein: CASSLGRGGGELFF.

This clone came up once. The chain has TRBV2 and TRBJ1-6; 7 bases are shared with TRBD1. This CDR3 is 16 amino acids long. Losses at the gene ends were 5 bases for V and 6 bases for J; bases not matched to a gene: 10. The germline V gene encodes CDR1 SNHLY and CDR2 FYNNEI. Here the CDR3 DNA reads TGTGCCAGCAGTCATAGGGGGCCGTCGTTTAATTCACCCCTCCACTTT. This codes for CASSHRGPSFNSPLHF.

The chain is built from TRBV6-5 and TRBJ2-2; D not resolved. The germline V gene encodes CDR1 MNHEY and CDR2 SVGAGI. The V end lost 7 bases, the J end lost 5 bases, and 5 bases lay between the germline ends. The CDR3 runs 11 residues. The CDR3 loop reads CASKLTGELFF. CDR3 DNA: TGTGCCAGCAAGTTAACCGGGGAGCTGTTTTTT.

This chain links TRBV27 with TRBJ2-5, with D perhaps given as TRBD1 or TRBD2 (5 bases each). CDR3 size: 16 residues. V was pared by 5 bases and J by 1 base, with 17 bases between. Germline V CDR1 and CDR2: MNHEY, SMNVEV (reference sequence). CDR3 amino acids: CASSELGVVGQETQYF. In nucleotides, the CDR3 is TGTGCCAGCAGTGAACTGGGGGTCGTGGGCCAAGAGACCCAGTACTTC.

The J gene is TRBJ2-7, the V gene TRBV11-2; D remains unclear. The CDR3 spans 15 residues. V was pared by 1 base and J by 0 bases, with 10 bases between. Germline values: CDR1 SGHAT, CDR2 FQNNGV. CDR3 in amino acids: CASSLARLVSYEQYF. The CDR3 nucleotides are TGTGCCAGCAGCTTAGCCCGTTTGGTCTCCTACGAGCAGTACTTC.

This sequence joins TRBV5-1 and TRBJ2-3; D unresolved. Germline lookup yields CDR1 SGHRS and CDR2 YFSETQ. The V and J ends lost 2 bases and 1 base respectively, with 14 bases between them. The CDR3 spans 16 residues. The CDR3: CASSLEKTPGTDTQYF. The CDR3 DNA reads as TGCGCCAGCAGCTTAGAAAAAACTCCTGGCACAGATACGCAGTATTTT.

The DNA for the CDR3 is TGCGCCAGCAGCATGGAGGGACAGACTAATGAAAAACTGTTTTTT. Amino acids: CASSMEGQTNEKLFF. The chain has TRBV5-1 and TRBJ1-4; 7 bases align to TRBD1. CDR3 length equals 15 residues. Germline CDR1 is SGHRS and CDR2 is YFSETQ. V shed 4 bases and J 2 bases; nucleotides not matched to a gene: 5.

The CDR3 spells CASSVGGNTGELFF. The DNA of the CDR3 is TGTGCCAGCAGCGTAGGAGGGAACACCGGGGAGCTGTTTTTT. V and J are TRBV9 and TRBJ2-2; no clear D gene. Germline CDR1 reads SGDLS; CDR2 reads YYNGEE. With 0 bases removed from V and 1 base from J, the gap between germline ends came to 4 bases. This CDR3 is 14 amino acids long.

The chain employs TRBV11-2 and TRBJ2-3; TRBD2 might be the D (5 bases). Germline V gives CDR1 SGHAT, CDR2 FQNNGV. V was clipped by 5 bases and J by 14 bases, with 17 bases between them. This CDR3 region has 12 residues. The chain's CDR3 is CASSPTSGFRYF. DNA of the CDR3: TGTGCCAGCAGCCCGACTTCGGGGTTTCGGTATTTT. Full variable domain (rest looked up from reference TRBV11-2 and TRBJ2-3): EAGVAQSPRYKIIEKRQSVAFWCNPISGHATLYWYQQILGQGPKLLIQFQNNGVVDDSQLPKDRFSAERLKGVDSTLKIQPAKLEDSAVYLCASSPTSGFRYFGPGTRLTVL.

This chain links TRBV13 with TRBJ1-2; D is perhaps TRBD1 (6 bases). Germline CDR1 and CDR2: PRHDT and FYEKMQ (reference sequence). The length of the CDR3 is 17 residues. Deletions cut 5 bases from V and 3 bases from J, with 22 bases between. This CDR3 is CASSREGGLSPHYGYTF. In DNA, the CDR3 is TGTGCCAGCAGCCGAGAGGGGGGACTATCCCCCCACTATGGCTACACCTTC.

CDR3 in amino acids: CASSPALSSGNTIYF. In DNA form, the CDR3 reads TGTGCCAGCTCACCCGCATTAAGCTCTGGAAACACCATATATTTT. V usage is TRBV18 and J usage is TRBJ1-3; D not resolved. Germline-derived CDR1 and CDR2 are KGHSH and LQKENI. CDR3 length: 15 residues. Trimming stripped 3 bases from V and 0 bases from J, with 9 bases between. Full variable domain (rest looked up from reference TRBV18 and TRBJ1-3): NAGVMQNPRHLVRRRGQEARLRCSPMKGHSHVYWYRQLPEEGLKFMVYLQKENIIDESGMPKERFSAEFPKEGPSILRIQQVVRGDSAAYFCASSPALSSGNTIYFGEGSWLTVV.

The chain carries TRBV7-2 and TRBJ2-1, with TRBD2 matching 9 bases. Germline V lookup: CDR1 SGHTA, CDR2 FQGNSA. The CDR3 length is 14 residues. Germline trimming cut 3 bases from V and 10 bases from J; bases unmatched to any gene: 7. The CDR3 loop is CASSFSSGIGEQFF. The CDR3 bases are TGTGCCAGCAGCTTTTCTAGCGGGATAGGAGAGCAGTTCTTC.

The chain combines TRBV15 with TRBJ1-2, with TRBD1 matching over 9 bases. Germline V gene sequence: CDR1 LNHNV, CDR2 YYDKDF (reference sequence). The J segment lost 3 bases and the V segment lost 0 bases, leaving 8 bases of the junction unmatched. The CDR3 totals 17 residues. The CDR3 loop reads CATSRDSRTGEDYGYTF. CDR3 nucleotides: TGTGCCACCAGCAGAGATTCTAGGACAGGGGAGGACTATGGCTACACCTTC.

The chain uses TRBV7-9 and TRBJ1-2, with 9 bases fitting TRBD1. Trimming cost V 5 bases and J 2 bases; bases outside gene matches: 12. Germline V CDR1 and CDR2: SEHNR, FQNEAQ (reference sequence). The CDR3 spans 17 residues. This CDR3 is CASSPVPGQGSNYGYTF. The CDR3 DNA sequence: TGTGCCAGCAGCCCCGTCCCGGGACAGGGTAGCAACTATGGCTACACCTTC. Together with reference TRBV7-9 and TRBJ1-2, the CDR3 gives the full variable domain: DTGVSQNPRHKITKRGQNVTFRCDPISEHNRLYWYRQTLGQGPEFLTYFQNEAQLEKSRLLSDRFSAERPKGSFSTLEIQRTEQGDSAMYLCASSPVPGQGSNYGYTFGSGTRLTVV.

V gene TRBV29-1 combines with J gene TRBJ1-1, with D hard to call. V lost 8 bases, J lost 6 bases, and 7 bases lay in between. This CDR3 contains 9 residues. Germline loops: CDR1 SQVTM, CDR2 ANQGSEA. In nucleotides, the CDR3 is TGCAGCCATGGGGCTGAAGCTTTCTTT. Amino acid sequence: CSHGAEAFF.

This chain uses TRBV7-2 with TRBJ2-6; 9 bases fit TRBD1. The ends lost 5 bases at V and 0 bases at J; junction bases unmatched: 11. The CDR3 sequence is 19 residues long. Looked up from germline, CDR1 is SGHTA and CDR2 is FQGNSA. This CDR3 reads CASSRNRGTGSSGANVLTF. The CDR3 DNA sequence: TGTGCCAGCAGCCGGAACCGAGGGACAGGGAGCTCTGGGGCCAACGTCCTGACTTTC.

The gene calls are TRBV5-6 and TRBJ1-5, with D perhaps matching TRBD1 (5 bases). Germline CDR1 SGHDT, CDR2 YYEEEE. V was clipped by 4 bases and J by 4 bases, with 12 bases between them. The CDR3 length is 14 residues. CDR3 protein: CASSQGRTNQPQHF. CDR3 coding DNA: TGTGCCAGCAGCCAGGGCAGGACGAATCAGCCCCAGCATTTT.